This T cell receptor beta chain appears in the sequencing data of a study of blood T cell repertoires in COVID-19. Turning to the study itself: Donors in the United States, Italy and Spain gave samples during acute or convalescent COVID-19. The analysed material was cDNA or gDNA that came from T cells, B-cell-depleted T cells, or PBMCs.

This clone was recorded once. Study processing details: Estimation of nucleated cell counts relied on the amplification of reference gene primers. Profiling relied on immunoSEQ multiplex PCR, and the TCRdb table lists in-frame clones only, not all of them. V and J calls and clone size are copied from that table; D and trimming were computed from the DNA. The sample has fewer than 300,000 clones, roughly 87% seen once. Trimming left V 2 bases short and J 6 bases short, with 17 bases between. Germline CDR1 is SGDLS and CDR2 is YYNGEE. CDR3 length: 15 amino acids. The TCR was taken from a man between 18 and 29 years old with active or convalescent COVID-19. The chain combines TRBV9 with TRBJ1-2, with D unclear. Input material: peripheral blood. CDR3 DNA: TGTGCCAGCAGCGTTACCCATGAGGGAATGGATGGCTACACCTTC. Protein: CASSVTHEGMDGYTF.